This T cell receptor (beta chain) emerged from a study of control samples from healthy donors and cancer patients. Produced via immunoSEQ multiplex PCR; TCRdb's table is partial and in-frame only. The data hold 98,000 or so clones, with around 80% observed a single time. The germline V and J ends were trimmed by 4 bases and 0 bases, with 11 bases remaining between them. This CDR3 is 15 amino acids long. The germline V gene encodes CDR1 MGHDK and CDR2 SYGVNS. The TCR was taken from a young woman in good health. This chain connects TRBV25-1 to TRBJ2-3; D may be TRBD1 (6 bases). Material for sequencing was blood. CDR3: CASSGGQLSTDTQYF. CDR3 in DNA: TGTGCCAGCAGTGGCGGACAGCTAAGCACAGATACGCAGTATTTT.